Listed below are T cell receptor beta chains from one sample, sequenced in a study of Ad26.COV2.S vaccination and SARS-CoV-2 variants. Profiled with immunoSEQ multiplex PCR; TCRdb holds only in-frame clones, not every one. The data contain over 85,000 clones, less than 85% of them singletons. Sample: peripheral blood, taken after recovery from COVID-19. The receptors were sampled from a human donor who had recovered from COVID-19. Each CDR3 is given with its conserved first and last residue.

TRBJ2-7,TRBV5-1,CASSFAVGQGSYEQYF
TRBJ2-3,TRBV7-2,CASSTGTSGSWTDTQYF
TRBJ2-1,TRBV19,CASTQLAGGINEQFF
TRBJ2-2,TRBV9,CASSVELAGGPGISAGELFF
TRBJ1-3,TRBV7-2,CASSLATIQGSGNTIYF
TRBJ2-1,TRBV11-2,CASSLRTSGRYNEQFF
TRBJ1-2,TRBV29-1,CSAEVTGSDGYTF
TRBJ2-7,TRBV10-3,CAISDPSGRAAKYEQYF
TRBJ2-3,TRBV27,CASSLTPTLDTQYF
TRBJ2-7,TRBV19,CASSASGLAGQLAYEQYF
TRBJ1-2,TRBV4-3,CASSQPDYGYTF
TRBJ1-2,TRBV5-5,CASSLGGTALYGYTF
TRBJ2-7,TRBV21-1,CASSRRPDRETYEQYF
TRBJ1-4,TRBV4-3,CASSQPPGQGLFF
TRBJ2-1,TRBV7-3,CASSSLNNEQFF
TRBJ2-1,TRBV15,CATSRDGSGSYSYNEQFF
TRBJ1-2,TRBV4-3,CASSQVRQGVKGYTF
TRBJ2-2,TRBV28,CASTERDTGELFF
TRBJ1-1,TRBV11-3,CASSLVGQGARNTEAFF
TRBJ1-5,TRBV28,CASSLYVGDYSNQPQHF
TRBJ2-3,TRBV6-6,CASSPSEDTQYF
TRBJ1-1,TRBV19,CASSSSYLGRNTEAFF
TRBJ2-7,TRBV27,CASSLGTHEYF
TRBJ1-2,TRBV10-1,CASSDTVNYGYTF
TRBJ2-1,TRBV20-1,CSAQLKIEQFF
TRBJ1-5,TRBV27,CASSLLGGNQPQHF
TRBJ2-7,TRBV19,CASSTQNGYEQYF
TRBJ2-1,TRBV13,CASSQTSVTEQFF
TRBJ2-1,TRBV18,CASSPQTSGRANEQFF
TRBJ2-1,TRBV5-6,CASSNTEGNEQFF
TRBJ1-1,TRBV11-3,CASSHSGTENTEAFF
TRBJ2-5,TRBV14,CASSQVPDETQYF
TRBJ2-2,TRBV24-1,CATSRGRGSTGELFF
TRBJ1-2,TRBV27,CASSGQGAWGYTF
TRBJ2-7,TRBV5-4,CASSLDSRSYEQYF
TRBJ2-7,TRBV13,CASSRRGRLYEQYF
TRBJ1-1,TRBV5-1,CASSWRGENTEAFF
TRBJ2-4,TRBV24-1,CATSDPPVDIQYF
TRBJ2-1,TRBV7-9,CASSLVDVGNEQFF
TRBJ1-2,TRBV7-9,CASSSLIGGDYGYTF
TRBJ2-3,TRBV5-4,CASSEGLAGGVGTDTQYF
TRBJ2-7,TRBV4-3,CASSQEAGGGSYEQYF
TRBJ2-5,TRBV6-5,CASSSYGQSQETQYF
TRBJ1-5,TRBV3-1/TRBV3-2,CASSQDSEGTIPDQPQHF
TRBJ1-6,TRBV12-5,CASGSRDVNNSPLHF
TRBJ2-2,TRBV7-2,CATRRWSGANTGELFF
TRBJ2-2,TRBV6-1,CASSGSGRARAGELFF
TRBJ1-1,TRBV5-1,CASSLSGQPYTEAFF
TRBJ2-7,TRBV13,CASSPGTDYEQYF
TRBJ2-7,TRBV19,CASSQAGGSYEQYF
TRBJ2-3,TRBV4-3,CASSRDPSSTDTQYF
TRBJ2-5,TRBV11-3,CASSTGQVQETQYF
TRBJ2-7,TRBV28,CASTVPGLAGVYEQYF